Each of the 16 T cell receptor beta chains below was sequenced from the same sample in a study of T cell responses to AZD1222 COVID-19 vaccine. The method was immunoSEQ multiplex PCR; TCRdb's version includes in-frame clones alone and lacks a portion of them. The sample has about 150,000 clones; roughly 87% are singletons. The sequencing used peripheral blood, collected 28 days after the second AZD1222 dose. The receptors were gathered from an adult who received the AZD1222 COVID-19 vaccine.

The J gene is TRBJ1-2, the V gene TRBV6-2 or TRBV6-3; D gene uncertain. Trimming stripped 5 bases from V and 4 bases from J, with 14 bases between. The CDR3 spans 14 residues. Germline CDR1 is MNHEY and CDR2 is SVGEGT. This chain's CDR3 is CASSLGPIIYGYTF. DNA of the CDR3: TGTGCCAGCAGTCTCGGGCCAATTATCTATGGCTACACCTTC.

The V and J genes are TRBV7-9 and TRBJ2-7; tentatively, D is TRBD1 (7 bases). V lost 5 bases, J lost 0 bases, and 17 bases lay in between. Per the germline V gene, CDR1 is SEHNR and CDR2 is FQNEAQ (reference sequence). This CDR3 comprises 16 residues. The CDR3 here is CASSAPGGLRSYEQYF. CDR3 in DNA: TGTGCCAGCAGCGCTCCAGGGGGACTTCGCTCCTACGAGCAGTACTTC. The entire variable domain, with the rest obtained from reference TRBV7-9 and TRBJ2-7, is as follows: DTGVSQNPRHKITKRGQNVTFRCDPISEHNRLYWYRQTLGQGPEFLTYFQNEAQLEKSRLLSDRFSAERPKGSFSTLEIQRTEQGDSAMYLCASSAPGGLRSYEQYFGPGTRLTVT.

The chain links TRBV5-1 to TRBJ2-2; no definite D call. CDR1 and CDR2 from the germline V gene are SGHRS and YFSETQ. The CDR3 spans 15 residues. V lost 0 bases and J lost 1, with 7 bases in between. In DNA form, the CDR3 reads TGCGCCAGCAGCTTGGGAGACTTGAACACCGGGGAGCTGTTTTTT. Amino acid sequence: CASSLGDLNTGELFF. The entire variable domain, with the rest obtained from reference TRBV5-1 and TRBJ2-2, is as follows: KAGVTQTPRYLIKTRGQQVTLSCSPISGHRSVSWYQQTPGQGLQFLFEYFSETQRNKGNFPGRFSGRQFSNSRSEMNVSTLELGDSALYLCASSLGDLNTGELFFGEGSRLTVL.

This clone was observed once. This chain connects TRBV11-1 to TRBJ2-1, with 11 bases that match TRBD2. CDR1 is SGHAT, CDR2 FQDESV, per germline (reference sequence). Trimming removed 5 bases from V and 7 bases from J; junction bases left unmatched: 7. This CDR3 has 15 amino acids. The CDR3 bases are TGTGCCAGCAGCGTCACTAGCGGGAGTTTTAATGAGCAGTTCTTC. This translates into CASSVTSGSFNEQFF.

This chain links TRBV9 with TRBJ2-1, with TRBD2 matching 12 bases. The CDR3 consists of 19 residues. V lost 4 bases and J lost 4; bases outside the gene matches: 15. CDR1 SGDLS and CDR2 YYNGEE come from the germline V gene. DNA of the CDR3: TGTGCCAGCAGCCCCCGCCCGCTAGCGGGAGGGTACTTATACAATGAGCAGTTCTTC. Its translation: CASSPRPLAGGYLYNEQFF.

This chain joins TRBV21-1 and TRBJ1-2. TRBV21-1 is termed a pseudogene. The CDR3 runs to 16 residues. The CDR3 here is CASSQNASMKFYGYTF. As DNA, the CDR3 is TGTGCCAGCAGCCAAAATGCCTCGATGAAGTTCTATGGCTACACCTTC.

V is TRBV5-1 and J is TRBJ2-2; TRBD1 might be the D (9 bases). In germline, CDR1 is SGHRS, CDR2 YFSETQ. This CDR3 region has 18 residues. V lost 5 bases and J 2 bases, leaving 22 bases between the germline ends. The CDR3 reads CASRYQQGAGGNTGELFF. CDR3 in DNA: TGCGCCAGCAGATACCAACAGGGGGCGGGAGGAAACACCGGGGAGCTGTTTTTT.

The chain employs TRBV6-2 or TRBV6-3 and TRBJ2-1; D not resolved. Germline V gene sequence: CDR1 MNHEY, CDR2 SVGEGT. CDR3 length: 19 amino acids. Trimming stripped 1 base from V and 0 bases from J, with 19 bases between. CDR3 DNA: TGTGCCAGCAGTTACTTCCATCCCGCCTACAGCAGCTCCTACAATGAGCAGTTCTTC. Protein product: CASSYFHPAYSSSYNEQFF.

The chain has TRBV7-3 and TRBJ2-1; 8 bases line up with TRBD2. Germline CDR1 is SGHTA and CDR2 is FQGTGA. The CDR3 covers 15 residues. J lost 7 bases, V lost 1 base, and 6 bases had no gene match. CDR3 sequence: CASSLNGRAGNEQFF. The CDR3 DNA reads TGTGCCAGCAGCTTAAACGGGAGGGCCGGGAATGAGCAGTTCTTC.

The V call is TRBV12-3 or TRBV12-4, the J call TRBJ2-1; 9 bases match TRBD2. Unmatched junction bases numbered 3, after V lost 8 bases and J lost 7 bases. This CDR3 is built from 12 residues. The CDR3 DNA reads as TGTGCCAGCTCGCGGGGGGGGAATGAGCAGTTCTTC. Protein product: CASSRGGNEQFF.

This chain uses TRBV12-3 or TRBV12-4 with TRBJ1-5; D gene unclear. This CDR3 has 13 amino acids. The V gene lost 3 bases and the J gene lost 7 bases, with 10 bases spanning the gap. CDR3 sequence reads: CASSFSQAQPQHF. In DNA, the CDR3 is TGTGCCAGCAGTTTCAGCCAGGCCCAGCCCCAGCATTTT.

This sequence joins TRBV6-1 and TRBJ2-5; a weak D match, TRBD2 (6 bases). Germline V lookup: CDR1 MNHNS, CDR2 SASEGT. The CDR3 length is 17 residues. The V end was cut by 3 bases, the J end by 1 base, with 18 bases between. The CDR3 sequence is CASSDPRLVRTQETQYF. In DNA form, the CDR3 reads TGTGCCAGCAGTGACCCCAGACTAGTGAGGACCCAAGAGACCCAGTACTTC.

The rearrangement links TRBV5-1 to TRBJ1-2; possible D gene TRBD1, 6 bases. The CDR3 has 14 residues. V lost 0 bases and J 4 bases, leaving 10 bases between the germline ends. Germline V lookup: CDR1 SGHRS, CDR2 YFSETQ. As DNA, the CDR3 is TGCGCCAGCAGCTTGGCAACAGGGATCTATGGCTACACCTTC. It codes for CASSLATGIYGYTF. Supplemented by reference TRBV5-1 and TRBJ1-2, the full variable domain reads KAGVTQTPRYLIKTRGQQVTLSCSPISGHRSVSWYQQTPGQGLQFLFEYFSETQRNKGNFPGRFSGRQFSNSRSEMNVSTLELGDSALYLCASSLATGIYGYTFGSGTRLTVV.

This chain links TRBV18 with TRBJ2-7, with a weak D call TRBD2 (7 bases). V shed 6 bases and J shed 3 bases, with 15 bases lying between them. Per the germline V gene, CDR1 is KGHSH and CDR2 is LQKENI. This CDR3 spans 14 amino acids. CDR3 sequence: CASSQQGGGYEQYF. In nucleotides, the CDR3 is TGTGCCAGCTCCCAACAGGGAGGGGGCTACGAGCAGTACTTC.

CDR3 DNA sequence: TGTGCCAGCAGCGTAGGAACTCTCAATGAGCAGTTCTTC. The encoded protein is CASSVGTLNEQFF. J is TRBJ2-1 and V is TRBV9; D is uncertain. Trimming stripped 0 bases from V and 6 bases from J, with 7 bases between. This CDR3 has 13 residues. In germline, CDR1 is SGDLS, CDR2 YYNGEE.

This chain links TRBV24-1 with TRBJ2-7; 8 bases agree with TRBD1. Germline assignment: CDR1 KGHDR and CDR2 SFDVKD. The CDR3 sequence is 13 residues long. The V gene end was trimmed by 9 bases and the J gene end by 6 bases; junction bases not matched to a gene: 9. The CDR3 DNA follows: TGTGCCACCCAGGACAGGGCGAGGGGCGAGCAGTACTTC. As protein: CATQDRARGEQYF.